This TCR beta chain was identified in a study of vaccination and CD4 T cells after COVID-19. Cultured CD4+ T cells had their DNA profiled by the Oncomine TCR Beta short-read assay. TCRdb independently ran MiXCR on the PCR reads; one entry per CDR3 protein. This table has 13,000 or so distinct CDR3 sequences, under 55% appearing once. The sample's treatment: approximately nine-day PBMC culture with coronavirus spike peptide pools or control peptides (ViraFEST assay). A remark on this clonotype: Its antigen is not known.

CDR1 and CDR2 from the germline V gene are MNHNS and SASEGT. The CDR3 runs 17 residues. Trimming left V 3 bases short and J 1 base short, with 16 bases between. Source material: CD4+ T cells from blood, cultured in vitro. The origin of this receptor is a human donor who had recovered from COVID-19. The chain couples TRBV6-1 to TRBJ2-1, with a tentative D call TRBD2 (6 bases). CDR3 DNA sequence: TGTGCCAGCAGTGAGGGCCAGGGAGGTTGGTCCTACAATGAGCAGTTCTTC. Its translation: CASSEGQGGWSYNEQFF.